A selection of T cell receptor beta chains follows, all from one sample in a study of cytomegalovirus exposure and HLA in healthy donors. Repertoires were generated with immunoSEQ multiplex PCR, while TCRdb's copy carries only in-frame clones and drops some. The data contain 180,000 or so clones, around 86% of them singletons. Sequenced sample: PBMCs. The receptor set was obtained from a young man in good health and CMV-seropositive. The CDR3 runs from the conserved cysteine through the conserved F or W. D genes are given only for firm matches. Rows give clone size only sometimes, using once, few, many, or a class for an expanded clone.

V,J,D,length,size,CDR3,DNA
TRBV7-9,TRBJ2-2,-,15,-,CASSSTRGRTGELFF,TGTGCCAGCAGCTCGACCAGGGGCCGCACCGGGGAGCTGTTTTTT
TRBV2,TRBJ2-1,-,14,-,CASREGGPYNEQFF,TGTGCCAGCAGGGAGGGGGGGCCCTACAATGAGCAGTTCTTC
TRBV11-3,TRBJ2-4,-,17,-,CASSLDQGALAKNIQYF,TGTGCCAGCAGCTTAGACCAGGGCGCACTAGCCAAAAACATTCAGTACTTC
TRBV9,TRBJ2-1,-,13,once,CASSETVGNGQFF,TGTGCCAGCAGCGAGACCGTCGGCAATGGGCAGTTCTTC
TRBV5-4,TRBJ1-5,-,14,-,CASSLAGANQPQHF,TGTGCCAGCAGCCTTGCAGGGGCTAATCAGCCCCAGCATTTT
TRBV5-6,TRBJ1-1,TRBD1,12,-,CASSLSGGEAFF,TGTGCCAGCAGCTTGTCAGGGGGCGAAGCTTTCTTT
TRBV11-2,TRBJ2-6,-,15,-,CASSRQVSGANVLTF,TGTGCCAGCAGTCGACAGGTTTCTGGGGCCAACGTCCTGACTTTC
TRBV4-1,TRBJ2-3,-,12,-,CASSPLSDTQYF,TGCGCCAGCAGCCCCCTATCAGATACGCAGTATTTT
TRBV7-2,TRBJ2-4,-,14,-,CASSPILSRNIQYF,TGTGCCAGCAGCCCTATACTGAGTCGGAACATTCAGTACTTC
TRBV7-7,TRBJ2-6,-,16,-,CASSLVGSGGANVLTF,TGTGCTAGCAGCTTAGTTGGGTCAGGTGGGGCCAACGTCCTGACTTTC
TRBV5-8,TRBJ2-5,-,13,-,CASTLGPAETQYF,TGTGCCAGCACCCTGGGGCCAGCAGAGACCCAGTACTTC
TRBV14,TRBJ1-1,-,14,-,CASSHLRDRTEAFF,TGTGCCAGCAGCCATCTCCGGGACCGAACTGAAGCTTTCTTT
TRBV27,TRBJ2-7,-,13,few,CASSGAIDYEQYF,TGTGCCAGCAGCGGGGCAATAGACTACGAGCAGTACTTC
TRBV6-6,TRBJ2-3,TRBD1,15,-,CASSQVGQGADTQYF,TGTGCCAGCAGCCAGGTGGGACAGGGAGCAGATACGCAGTATTTT
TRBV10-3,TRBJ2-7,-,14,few,CAISERKEVYEQYF,TGTGCCATCAGTGAGCGGAAAGAAGTTTACGAGCAGTACTTC
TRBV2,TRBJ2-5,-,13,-,CASSDYTTGTQYF,TGTGCCAGCAGTGACTATACTACGGGGACCCAGTACTTC
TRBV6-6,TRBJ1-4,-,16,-,CASSSRGAGSNEKLFF,TGTGCCAGCAGCTCGCGGGGTGCGGGGTCTAATGAAAAACTGTTTTTT
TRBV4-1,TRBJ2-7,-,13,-,CASSPGVAGTASF,TGCGCCAGCAGCCCGGGGGTGGCCGGGACAGCATCCTTC
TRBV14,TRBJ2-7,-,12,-,CASSQGGLGQYF,TGTGCCAGCAGCCAAGGGGGCCTGGGGCAGTACTTC
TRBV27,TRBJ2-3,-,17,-,CASSLLGLFGPTDTQYF,TGTGCCAGCAGTTTATTAGGGCTTTTCGGGCCGACAGATACGCAGTATTTT
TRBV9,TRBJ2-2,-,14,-,CASSKEGAGGELFF,TGTGCCAGCAGCAAGGAGGGGGCGGGCGGGGAGCTGTTTTTT
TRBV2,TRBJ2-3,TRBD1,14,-,CASSATGWTDTQYF,TGTGCCAGCAGTGCGACAGGGTGGACAGATACGCAGTATTTT
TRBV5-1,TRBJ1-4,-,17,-,CASSSQGFRSTNEKLFF,TGCGCCAGCAGTTCACAGGGCTTCCGATCAACTAATGAAAAACTGTTTTTT
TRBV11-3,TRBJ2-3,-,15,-,CASSSRFRSTDTQYF,TGTGCCAGCAGCTCCCGTTTTCGAAGCACAGATACGCAGTATTTT
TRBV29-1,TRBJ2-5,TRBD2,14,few,CSVAPSGKQETQYF,TGCAGCGTGGCGCCTAGCGGGAAGCAAGAGACCCAGTACTTC
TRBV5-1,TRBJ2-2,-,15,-,CASSDQGWDTGELFF,TGCGCCAGCAGCGACCAGGGTTGGGACACCGGGGAGCTGTTTTTT
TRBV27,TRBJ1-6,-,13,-,CASSVTGVSPLHF,TGTGCCAGCAGCGTGACAGGAGTCTCACCCCTCCACTTT
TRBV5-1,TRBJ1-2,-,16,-,CASSLVLSGHTTVYTF,TGCGCCAGCAGCTTGGTTTTGTCGGGACATACCACGGTCTACACCTTC
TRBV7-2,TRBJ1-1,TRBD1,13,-,CASSARQGTEAFF,TGTGCCAGCAGCGCCCGACAGGGGACTGAAGCTTTCTTT
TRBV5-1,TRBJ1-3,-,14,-,CASSPDFSGNTIYF,TGCGCCAGCAGTCCCGACTTCTCTGGAAACACCATATATTTT
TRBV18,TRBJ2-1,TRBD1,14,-,CASSPSTGVVEQFF,TGTGCCAGCTCACCTTCGACAGGGGTGGTTGAGCAGTTCTTC
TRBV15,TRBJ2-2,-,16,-,CATSRVAARNTGELFF,TGTGCCACCAGCAGAGTGGCAGCGCGGAACACCGGGGAGCTGTTTTTT
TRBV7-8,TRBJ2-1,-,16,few,CASSLDGESSYNEQFF,TGTGCCAGCAGCTTGGACGGTGAGAGCTCCTACAATGAGCAGTTCTTC
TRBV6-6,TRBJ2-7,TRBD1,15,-,CASRSPGTGDYEQYF,TGTGCCAGCAGGTCCCCAGGGACAGGGGACTACGAGCAGTACTTC
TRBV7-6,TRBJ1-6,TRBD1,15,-,CASSLDRGGNSPLHF,TGTGCCAGCAGCTTGGACAGGGGAGGGAATTCACCCCTCCACTTT
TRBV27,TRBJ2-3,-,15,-,CASIFRLGFTDTQYF,TGTGCCAGCATTTTCAGACTAGGTTTCACAGATACGCAGTATTTT
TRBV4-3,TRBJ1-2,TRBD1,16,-,CASSQELGGQGEGYTF,TGCGCCAGCAGCCAAGAGTTGGGGGGACAGGGGGAAGGCTACACCTTC
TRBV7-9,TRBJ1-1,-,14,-,CASSETKGDTEAFF,TGTGCCAGCAGCGAAACAAAGGGGGACACTGAAGCTTTCTTT
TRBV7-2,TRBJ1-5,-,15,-,CASSLAGTPGRPQHF,TGTGCCAGCAGCTTAGCGGGAACCCCCGGGCGGCCCCAGCATTTT
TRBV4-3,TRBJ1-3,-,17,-,CASSQDLGINSGNTIYF,TGCGCCAGCAGCCAAGATTTAGGCATAAACTCTGGAAACACCATATATTTT
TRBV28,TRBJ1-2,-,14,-,CASSFGGANYGYTF,TGTGCCAGCAGTTTTGGGGGCGCAAACTATGGCTACACCTTC
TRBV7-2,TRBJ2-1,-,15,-,CASSLAGGIYNEQFF,TGTGCCAGCAGCTTAGCGGGGGGCATCTACAATGAGCAGTTCTTC
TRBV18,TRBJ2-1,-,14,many,CASSPYGGGNEQFF,TGTGCCAGCTCACCATACGGGGGCGGGAATGAGCAGTTCTTC
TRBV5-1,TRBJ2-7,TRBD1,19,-,CASSSAGGLRAGHSYEQYF,TGCGCCAGCAGCTCCGCAGGGGGCCTCCGCGCGGGCCACTCCTACGAGCAGTACTTC
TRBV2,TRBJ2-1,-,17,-,CASSDRFSGILGNEQFF,TGTGCCAGCAGCGACCGATTCTCAGGGATCTTAGGAAATGAGCAGTTCTTC
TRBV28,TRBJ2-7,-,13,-,CASSPLSAYEQYF,TGTGCCAGCAGCCCACTCAGCGCCTACGAGCAGTACTTC